The 22 T cell receptor beta chains presented below share a single source sample, sequenced in a study of regulatory T cells in long-lasting Graves disease. Building the TCR beta libraries relied on iRepertoire HTBI primers, and CDR3 regions underwent Arm-PCR. Each CDR3 protein is one row after TCRdb ran MiXCR on the multiplex PCR reads. The sample lists about 660,000 distinct CDR3 sequences; 25% to 35% were seen once. Time point of the sample: persistent/refractory GD, antithyroid drugs over 5 years with positive TRAb. Following extraction of RNA from PBMCs, that RNA was used to make the TCR library. The sample here was peripheral blood mononuclear cells (PBMCs), taken when the disease was refractory, from a patient treated with antithyroid drugs. The source of these receptors is a female donor with Graves disease.

This clonotype was detected ten times or more. The chain joins TRBV2 to TRBJ2-7, with 7 bases aligning to TRBD1. Germline V gene lookup returns CDR1 SNHLY and CDR2 FYNNEI. The CDR3 length is 14 residues. V was clipped by 7 bases and J by 6 bases; unmatched bases: 12. The CDR3 DNA reads TGTGCCAGCACGGGGACAGTCGTGGGCGGCGAGCAGTACTTC. Encoded protein: CASTGTVVGGEQYF.

CDR3 in amino acids: CASSVSSRFSYEQYF. The DNA for the CDR3 is TGTGCCAGCAGTGTATCTAGCCGCTTCTCCTACGAGCAGTACTTC. This chain uses TRBV2 with TRBJ2-7; perhaps TRBD2 as D (5 bases). This CDR3 region has 15 residues. Germline values: CDR1 SNHLY, CDR2 FYNNEI. Trimming took 4 bases from V and 0 from J, leaving 13 bases between them.

Ten or more counts support this clonotype. The chain employs TRBV2 and TRBJ1-5, with no clear D. Trimming removed 2 bases from V and 2 bases from J, with 10 bases in between. CDR1 and CDR2 (germline): SNHLY, FYNNEI. This CDR3 comprises 15 residues. This chain's CDR3 is CASSERLGGNQPQHF. As DNA, the CDR3 is TGTGCCAGCAGTGAACGACTTGGGGGCAATCAGCCCCAGCATTTT.

The chain employs TRBV11-2 and TRBJ1-1; weak D call: TRBD1 (5 bases). Trimming pared 5 bases from V and 3 bases from J, leaving 13 bases between. The germline V gene has CDR1 SGHAT and CDR2 FQNNGV. The CDR3 covers 14 residues. The CDR3 DNA follows: TGTGCCAGCAGCATTAGACAGAGGGACACTGAAGCTTTCTTT. Translation gives CASSIRQRDTEAFF.

The rearrangement joins TRBV20-1 to TRBJ1-2; TRBD1 is a possible D gene (5 bases). From germline, CDR1 is DFQATT and CDR2 SNEGSKA (reference sequence). The CDR3 sequence is 12 residues long. V was cut by 7 bases and J by 7 bases, with 16 bases left in between. This CDR3 reads CSGRGGAGGYTF. The CDR3 DNA follows: TGCAGTGGAAGAGGAGGGGCGGGTGGCTACACCTTC.

The chain combines TRBV5-6 with TRBJ2-1; 9 positions match TRBD1. The CDR3 loop spans 12 amino acids. Trimming cost V 6 bases and J 8 bases; bases outside gene matches: 3. Germline assignment: CDR1 SGHDT and CDR2 YYEEEE. This CDR3 is CASNRGQDEQFF. The CDR3 nucleotides read TGTGCCAGCAACAGGGGGCAGGATGAGCAGTTCTTC.

The chain joins TRBV4-2 to TRBJ1-2; D perhaps matches TRBD1 (5 bases). V was pared by 0 bases and J by 3 bases, with 11 bases between. From germline, CDR1 is LGHNA and CDR2 YNFKEQ. The CDR3 has 15 residues. DNA of the CDR3: TGTGCCAGCAGCCAAGATCAGGGAGGAGACTATGGCTACACCTTC. Its protein product is CASSQDQGGDYGYTF.

The chain carries TRBV29-1 and TRBJ2-7, with 8 bases lining up with TRBD2. This CDR3 spans 16 amino acids. CDR1 and CDR2 (germline): SQVTM, ANQGSEA. V was clipped by 3 bases and J by 0 bases; unmatched bases: 10. The chain's CDR3 is CSVDTSGSSSSYEQYF. The CDR3 DNA follows: TGCAGCGTTGACACTAGCGGCTCATCGAGCTCCTACGAGCAGTACTTC.

The chain uses TRBV28 and TRBJ2-5, with D possibly TRBD2 on 5 matching bases. Trimming left V 7 bases short and J 3 bases short, with 21 bases between. This CDR3 is built from 16 residues. Germline lookup yields CDR1 MDHEN and CDR2 SYDVKM. CDR3 protein: CASILSLASHEETQYF. CDR3 nucleotides: TGTGCCAGCATCCTCTCTTTAGCGTCCCATGAAGAGACCCAGTACTTC. Supplemented by reference TRBV28 and TRBJ2-5, the full variable domain reads DVKVTQSSRYLVKRTGEKVFLECVQDMDHENMFWYRQDPGLGLRLIYFSYDVKMKEKGDIPEGYSVSREKKERFSLILESASTNQTSMYLCASILSLASHEETQYFGPGTRLLVL.

The V call is TRBV20-1, the J call TRBJ2-5, with 12 bases matching TRBD2. Germline V lookup: CDR1 DFQATT, CDR2 SNEGSKA (reference sequence). This CDR3 spans 12 amino acids. The junction had 0 bases not matched to a gene; V was cut back by 6 bases and J by 4 bases. CDR3 residues: CSATSGRETQYF. CDR3 bases: TGCAGTGCGACTAGCGGGAGAGAGACCCAGTACTTC.

This sequence joins TRBV29-1 and TRBJ1-1, with TRBD1 as a possible D gene (5 bases). Looked up from germline, CDR1 is SQVTM and CDR2 is ANQGSEA. V was pared by 5 bases and J by 0 bases, with 10 bases between. This CDR3 has 13 residues. The CDR3 is CSVFKGLNTEAFF. The CDR3 DNA reads as TGCAGCGTTTTCAAGGGGTTGAACACTGAAGCTTTCTTT. Together with reference TRBV29-1 and TRBJ1-1, the CDR3 gives the full variable domain: SAVISQKPSRDICQRGTSLTIQCQVDSQVTMMFWYRQQPGQSLTLIATANQGSEATYESGFVIDKFPISRPNLTFSTLTVSNMSPEDSSIYLCSVFKGLNTEAFFGQGTRLTVV.

This clonotype was counted at least ten times. The J gene is TRBJ2-1, the V gene TRBV11-2; TRBD2 agrees at 11 bases. Unmatched junction bases numbered 3, after V lost 1 base and J lost 4 bases. The CDR3 covers 16 residues. CDR1 SGHAT and CDR2 FQNNGV come from the germline V gene. The CDR3 loop reads CASSLVASGRYNEQFF. The CDR3 DNA reads TGTGCCAGCAGCTTAGTTGCTAGCGGGAGGTACAATGAGCAGTTCTTC.

The V call is TRBV10-3, the J call TRBJ1-1, with D possibly matching TRBD1 (5 bases). With 9 bases removed from V and 3 bases from J, the gap between germline ends came to 8 bases. This CDR3 contains 11 residues. Germline V gene data show CDR1 as ENHRY and CDR2 as SYGVKD. CDR3 residues: CAISQDTEAFF. The CDR3 DNA reads TGTGCCATATCACAGGACACTGAAGCTTTCTTT.

This clonotype was detected only a few times. The chain has TRBV19 and TRBJ1-5; D may be TRBD1 (6 bases). Germline values: CDR1 LNHDA, CDR2 SQIVND (reference sequence). The CDR3 is made up of 12 amino acids. Trimming pared 7 bases from V and 5 bases from J, leaving 9 bases between. CDR3 protein: CASTPGDQPQHF. Written as DNA, the CDR3 is TGTGCCAGTACCCCAGGGGATCAGCCCCAGCATTTT.

At least ten counts were recorded for this clonotype. This chain links TRBV20-1 with TRBJ1-1; TRBD1 might be the D (5 bases). With 6 bases removed from V and 4 bases from J, the gap between germline ends came to 15 bases. Germline-derived CDR1 and CDR2 are DFQATT and SNEGSKA (reference sequence). This CDR3 spans 13 amino acids. The CDR3: CSAPTQGGTEAFF. The CDR3 DNA is TGCAGTGCGCCTACCCAGGGAGGCACTGAAGCTTTCTTT.

This chain joins TRBV30 and TRBJ1-1, with D possibly matching TRBD1 (5 bases). The CDR3 length is 16 residues. V was cut by 1 base and J by 0 bases, with 15 bases left in between. The germline V gene has CDR1 GTSNPN and CDR2 SVGIG (reference sequence). The chain's CDR3 is CAWSGAGTTLNTEAFF. The CDR3 DNA follows: TGTGCCTGGAGTGGAGCCGGGACGACGTTGAACACTGAAGCTTTCTTT.

This clonotype was seen many times. V gene TRBV2 combines with J gene TRBJ1-2; possible D gene TRBD1, 6 bases. CDR3 length: 16 residues. CDR1 and CDR2 (germline): SNHLY, FYNNEI. V lost 7 bases and J 4 bases, leaving 22 bases between the germline ends. In nucleotides, the CDR3 is TGTGCCAGCATTCCATCTCCCAACAGGGCTCGCTATGGCTACACCTTC. Protein sequence: CASIPSPNRARYGYTF.

This clonotype was recorded many times. The chain is built from TRBV2 and TRBJ2-7; 7 positions agree with TRBD2. Germline CDR1 and CDR2: SNHLY and FYNNEI. The CDR3 is 12 residues long. The J segment lost 7 bases and the V segment lost 4 bases, leaving 4 bases of the junction unmatched. The chain's CDR3 is CASSGEGLEQYF. CDR3 coding DNA: TGTGCCAGCAGTGGGGAGGGCCTGGAGCAGTACTTC.

At least ten counts were recorded for this clonotype. The chain carries TRBV12-3 or TRBV12-4 and TRBJ1-6; no definite D call. The length of the CDR3 is 14 residues. Trimming cost V 3 bases and J 7 bases, with 10 bases left between them. The CDR3 reads CASSFSPWNSPLHF. The CDR3 DNA reads as TGTGCCAGCAGTTTTTCCCCCTGGAATTCACCCCTCCACTTT.

Remarks on this clonotype: This sequence may be a read error, since a much larger clone differs from it by one base. The chain couples TRBV2 to TRBJ2-4; D tentatively reads TRBD1 or TRBD2 (5 bases each). The V gene's germline CDR1 is SNHLY and CDR2 FYNNEI. The CDR3 has 15 residues. The CDR3 DNA reads as TGTGCCAGCAGTGAATTACGAGGGGCCAAAAACATTCATTACTTC. Protein sequence: CASSELRGAKNIHYF. Combining the CDR3 with reference TRBV2 and TRBJ2-4 gives the whole variable domain EPEVTQTPSHQVTQMGQEVILRCVPISNHLYFYWYRQILGQKVEFLVSFYNNEISEKSEIFDDQFSVERPDGSNFTLKIRSTKLEDSAMYFCASSELRGAKNIHYFGAGTRLSVL.

The sample holds many counts of this clonotype. This sequence joins TRBV2 and TRBJ1-5; 8 bases match TRBD1. Germline CDR1 is SNHLY and CDR2 is FYNNEI. V lost 6 bases and J lost 4; bases outside the gene matches: 5. The CDR3 has 14 amino acids. The CDR3 coding sequence is TGTGCCAGCAGCCGGACAGGGCCTAATCAGCCCCAGCATTTT. It is translated as CASSRTGPNQPQHF.

This clonotype was picked up many times. V usage is TRBV12-3 or TRBV12-4 and J usage is TRBJ2-7; possible D gene TRBD1, 6 bases. This CDR3 has 14 amino acids. Trimming pared 6 bases from V and 2 bases from J, leaving 14 bases between. This CDR3 is CASSPDRTTYEQYF. The CDR3 DNA follows: TGTGCCAGCAGCCCCGACAGGACAACCTACGAGCAGTACTTC.